The T cell receptor (beta chain) under discussion was sequenced for a study of T cell responses to AZD1222 COVID-19 vaccine. Trimming pared 1 base from V and 7 bases from J, leaving 8 bases between. The CDR3 is made up of 14 amino acids. Germline loops: CDR1 PRHDT, CDR2 FYEKMQ (reference sequence). Sequencing used immunoSEQ multiplex PCR; TCRdb keeps in-frame clones, though not all of them. The data hold approximately 150,000 clones, with approximately 91% observed a single time. This sample comprised peripheral blood, obtained 28 days after the second AZD1222 dose. The chain combines TRBV13 with TRBJ1-6; D is unresolved. The receptor was isolated from an adult who received the AZD1222 COVID-19 vaccine. Here the CDR3 DNA reads TGTGCCAGCAGCTTAGACCCTAGGAATTCACCCCTCCACTTT. Its protein product is CASSLDPRNSPLHF.